Each of the 5 T cell receptor beta chains below was sequenced from the same sample in a study of T-cell memory formation after mild COVID-19. MiXCR was run by TCRdb on the 5' RACE reads, yielding one entry per CDR3 protein. This sample has about 350,000 distinct CDR3 sequences, with approximately 13% found just once. The sequencing sample was made of PBMCs or a T cell subset sorted from them (not recorded which). These TCRs come from a man aged 18 to 29 who had mild COVID-19 (a few samples of this study predate the infection). Cell type and time point are not known.

This rearrangement joins TRBV7-2 to TRBJ1-6; D call uncertain. Germline V CDR1 and CDR2: SGHTA, FQGNSA. CDR3 length: 13 amino acids. The V gene lost 3 bases and the J gene lost 8 bases, with 8 bases spanning the gap. Here the CDR3 DNA reads TGTGCCAGCAGCTTTTGGGGTGATTCACCCCTCCACTTT. Its protein is CASSFWGDSPLHF.

This clonotype showed up many times. V gene TRBV7-6 combines with J gene TRBJ2-1; D is possibly TRBD1 or TRBD2 (6 bases each). V lost 4 bases to trimming and J lost 7 bases, with 20 bases between them. Germline CDR1 SGHVS, CDR2 FNYEAQ. This CDR3 region has 16 residues. This CDR3 reads CASSSLGGANSNEQFF. Written as DNA, the CDR3 is TGTGCCAGCAGCTCCCTGGGGGGCGCGAATTCGAATGAGCAGTTCTTC.

This clonotype showed up just a few times. This chain uses TRBV12-3 or TRBV12-4 with TRBJ2-2, with TRBD1 matching 11 bases. The CDR3 consists of 15 residues. Trimming at V came to 5 bases and at J to 3 bases, leaving 2 bases not matched to a gene. The CDR3 DNA reads as TGTGCCAGCAGTGTGGACAGGGGGCACACCGGGGAGCTGTTTTTT. This sequence encodes CASSVDRGHTGELFF.

This clonotype was observed at least ten times. The chain has TRBV29-1 and TRBJ1-1, with 10 bases aligning to TRBD1. The V gene end was trimmed by 7 bases and the J gene end by 4 bases; junction bases not matched to a gene: 6. Germline V gene data show CDR1 as SQVTM and CDR2 as ANQGSEA. The CDR3 has 13 residues. CDR3 sequence reads: CSAGQGVATEAFF. DNA for the CDR3: TGCAGCGCAGGACAGGGGGTAGCCACTGAAGCTTTCTTT.

The rearrangement joins TRBV18 to TRBJ2-7; D remains unclear. Trimming took 7 bases from V and 4 from J, leaving 8 bases between them. This CDR3 has 11 amino acids. Looked up from germline, CDR1 is KGHSH and CDR2 is LQKENI. CDR3 nucleotide sequence: TGTGCCAGCTACGACGGATACGAGCAGTACGTC. Translated, it gives CASYDGYEQYV.